These 11 T cell receptor beta chains originate from one sample sequenced in a study of cytomegalovirus exposure and HLA in healthy donors listed by TCRdb under 2017. Libraries were prepared through the immunoSEQ multiplex PCR assay. The multiplex PCR relied on a mix of 60 forward primers for TCR Vbeta segments and 13 reverse primers for TCR Jbeta segments. Here the immuneACCESS table is served through TCRdb, limited to in-frame sequences with V and J called. Missing clones are a known gap in these copies; in checked studies unresolved V genes cover under half, and the rest lacks a known reason. Counted in this sample were under 150,000 clones; around 70% of them appeared once. Jointly, the top ten make up 1.5% to 2% of the sample. Source material: PBMCs. Receptor source: a man between 25 and 39 years old in good health and CMV-seropositive.

This clone has just one count. A junction end diverges from the germline sequence, so it may reflect a read error. The chain carries TRBV7-7 and TRBJ2-5; TRBD1 aligns across 7 bases. This CDR3 comprises 13 residues. Germline lookup yields CDR1 SSHAT and CDR2 FNYEAQ (reference sequence). In DNA, the CDR3 is TGTGCTAGCAGCTTTACAGGGGAAGAGACCCAGTACTTC. Translation gives CASSFTGEETQYF. Based on the CDR3 plus reference TRBV7-7 and TRBJ2-5, the full variable domain is GAGVSQSPRYKVTKRGQDVTLRCDPISSHATLYWYQQALGQGPEFLTYFNYEAQPDKSGLPSDRFSAERPEGSISTLTIQRTEQRDSAMYRCASSFTGEETQYFGPGTRLLVL.

The chain joins TRBV30 to TRBJ2-5; 8 nucleotides align to TRBD2. Germline V gene lookup returns CDR1 GTSNPN and CDR2 SVGIG (reference sequence). J was trimmed by 5 bases and V by 3 bases; bases with no gene match: 11. The CDR3 is 15 residues long. CDR3 coding DNA: TGTGCCTGGAGCCGGGGCGGGAGGTCCTGGGAGACCCAGTACTTC. Its translation: CAWSRGGRSWETQYF. The full variable domain, completed using reference TRBV30 and TRBJ2-5, is SQTIHQWPATLVQPVGSPLSLECTVEGTSNPNLYWYRQAAGRGLQLLFYSVGIGQISSEVPQNLSASRPQDRQFILSSKKLLLSDSGFYLCAWSRGGRSWETQYFGPGTRLLVL.

The chain combines TRBV2 with TRBJ1-1; 8 bases map to TRBD1. The CDR3 totals 12 residues. Trimming removed 8 bases from V and 6 bases from J; junction bases left unmatched: 5. Germline V CDR1 and CDR2: SNHLY, FYNNEI. The CDR3 DNA reads TGTGCCAGCGGACAGGGTGCTCCTGAAGCTTTCTTT. Translated, it gives CASGQGAPEAFF.

This chain links TRBV2 with TRBJ1-1; D uncertain. The CDR3 consists of 11 residues. The V and J ends lost 5 bases and 3 bases respectively, with 4 bases between them. CDR1 SNHLY and CDR2 FYNNEI come from the germline V gene. CDR3 bases: TGTGCCAGCAGTCCATACACTGAAGCTTTCTTT. Protein product: CASSPYTEAFF.

About this clone itself: The junction does not match germline at one end; this may be a read error. The chain carries TRBV7-9 and TRBJ2-7, with D possibly matching TRBD2 (6 bases). The germline V gene encodes CDR1 SEHNR and CDR2 FQNEAQ (reference sequence). This CDR3 is built from 10 residues. The CDR3 bases are TGTTCCAGCGCGACTAGCGAGCAGTACTTC. Protein sequence: CSSATSEQYF.

CDR3 in amino acids: CAWDIWAGNEQYF. CDR3 DNA: TGTGCCTGGGACATATGGGCAGGCAACGAGCAGTACTTC. The rearrangement uses TRBV30 and TRBJ2-7; D not certain. Germline loops: CDR1 GTSNPN, CDR2 SVGIG (reference sequence). V was clipped by 5 bases and J by 5 bases, with 16 bases between them. The CDR3 has 13 amino acids.

This chain connects TRBV4-1 to TRBJ2-7, with D tentatively TRBD1 (6 bases). V dropped 3 bases and J dropped 3 bases, with 12 bases sitting between them. The CDR3 totals 14 residues. Germline V CDR1 and CDR2: MGHRA, YSYEKL. The CDR3 sequence is CASSQHRVGYEQYF. As DNA, the CDR3 is TGCGCCAGCAGCCAGCACAGGGTCGGCTACGAGCAGTACTTC.

The chain combines TRBV5-1 with TRBJ2-2, with 8 positions matching TRBD1. J gave up 2 bases and V 7 bases, and 10 bases lay outside the gene matches. Germline loops: CDR1 SGHRS, CDR2 YFSETQ. The CDR3 runs to 16 residues. This CDR3 is CASSNTGQGNTGELFF. Here the CDR3 DNA reads TGCGCCAGCTCGAATACAGGACAGGGAAACACCGGGGAGCTGTTTTTT.

This clone was seen a single time. The chain combines TRBV5-4 with TRBJ1-1; no firm D call. CDR3 length: 16 residues. In germline, CDR1 is SGHNT, CDR2 YYREEE (reference sequence). Trimming pared 1 base from V and 4 bases from J, leaving 17 bases between. The CDR3 reads CASSLLAGARSTEAFF. The CDR3 region has the DNA TGTGCCAGCAGCTTGCTCGCGGGCGCGCGTTCCACTGAAGCTTTCTTT.

This clone was detected only a few times. V usage is TRBV2 and J usage is TRBJ2-2; no definite D call. Trimming took off 4 bases at V and 5 bases at J, with 11 bases between the two ends. The CDR3 runs to 14 residues. The germline V gene has CDR1 SNHLY and CDR2 FYNNEI. Here the CDR3 DNA reads TGTGCCAGCAGTGTTCTACAGCTTACCGGGGAGCTGTTTTTT. Translating gives CASSVLQLTGELFF.

The chain uses TRBV5-6 and TRBJ1-1, with D possibly being TRBD1 (5 bases). Trimming cost V 4 bases and J 10 bases, with 14 bases left between them. CDR3 length: 12 residues. Germline CDR1 and CDR2: SGHDT and YYEEEE. The CDR3 sequence is CASSPRAGRAFF. The CDR3 DNA reads TGTGCCAGCAGCCCCAGGGCGGGGAGAGCTTTCTTT.